This TCR beta chain was sequenced for a study of regulatory T cells in long-lasting Graves disease. At the level of the study: Antithyroid drugs had been given to newly diagnosed Graves' patients for under 3 months.

Study findings and constraints: Examination was confined to peripheral blood, excluding thyroid tissue.

The TCR beta library used iRepertoire HTBI primers with Arm-PCR amplification of CDR3. In the authors' workflow: In the combined samples, 62 TRBV and 11 to 15 TRBJ segments were identified. TCRdb itself ran the multiplex PCR reads through MiXCR, one entry per CDR3 protein. The V and J calls were not made by the authors but by TCRdb's processing. This table holds around 450,000 distinct CDR3 sequences, about 17% found once. Time point here: newly diagnosed GD, antithyroid drugs for less than 3 months. After RNA was extracted from PBMCs, the TCR library was made from it. Enrollment of patients was through an endocrinology department in Xi'an, China. This clonotype was seen at least ten times. The antigen is unknown. These data were also filed under a second study, of T cells in Graves' hyperthyroidism and ophthalmopathy.

This receptor was obtained from a man aged 40-55 years with Graves disease. The material was peripheral blood mononuclear cells (PBMCs), obtained at new diagnosis, from a patient treated with antithyroid drugs.

DNA of the CDR3: TGTGCCAGCAGCACTCTCGGACAGAATTCACCCCTCCACTTT. Translated, it gives CASSTLGQNSPLHF. This chain uses TRBV11-2 with TRBJ1-6; D might be TRBD1 (6 bases). The CDR3 has 14 amino acids. The V end lost 5 bases, the J end lost 7 bases, and 12 bases lay between the germline ends. Germline V gene data show CDR1 as SGHAT and CDR2 as FQNNGV. The variable domain in full, completed from reference TRBV11-2 and TRBJ1-6, reads EAGVAQSPRYKIIEKRQSVAFWCNPISGHATLYWYQQILGQGPKLLIQFQNNGVVDDSQLPKDRFSAERLKGVDSTLKIQPAKLEDSAVYLCASSTLGQNSPLHFGNGTRLTVT.